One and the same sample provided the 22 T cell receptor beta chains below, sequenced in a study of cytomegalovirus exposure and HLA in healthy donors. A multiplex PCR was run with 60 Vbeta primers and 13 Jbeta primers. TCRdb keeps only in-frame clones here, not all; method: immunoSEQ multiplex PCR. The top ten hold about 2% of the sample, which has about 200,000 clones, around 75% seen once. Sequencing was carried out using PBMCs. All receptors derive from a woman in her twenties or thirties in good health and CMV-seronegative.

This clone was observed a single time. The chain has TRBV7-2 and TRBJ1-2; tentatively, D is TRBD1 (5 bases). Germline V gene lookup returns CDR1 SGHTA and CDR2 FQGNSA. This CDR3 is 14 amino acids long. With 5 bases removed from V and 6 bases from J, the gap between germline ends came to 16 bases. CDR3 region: CASSLLQGSDGYTF. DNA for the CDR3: TGTGCCAGCAGCCTTCTGCAGGGATCCGATGGCTACACCTTC.

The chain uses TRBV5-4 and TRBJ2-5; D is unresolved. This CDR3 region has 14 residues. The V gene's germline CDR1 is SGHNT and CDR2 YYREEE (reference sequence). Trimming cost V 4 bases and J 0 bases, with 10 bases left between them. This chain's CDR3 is CASSAPPDQETQYF. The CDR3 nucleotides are TGTGCCAGCAGCGCCCCGCCAGACCAAGAGACCCAGTACTTC.

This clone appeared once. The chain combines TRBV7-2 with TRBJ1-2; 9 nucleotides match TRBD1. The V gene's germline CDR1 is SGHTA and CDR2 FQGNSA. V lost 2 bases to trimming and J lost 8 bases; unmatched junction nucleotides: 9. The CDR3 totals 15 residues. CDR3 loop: CASSLISTGGEGYTF. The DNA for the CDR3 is TGTGCCAGCAGCTTAATTTCGACAGGGGGAGAAGGCTACACCTTC.

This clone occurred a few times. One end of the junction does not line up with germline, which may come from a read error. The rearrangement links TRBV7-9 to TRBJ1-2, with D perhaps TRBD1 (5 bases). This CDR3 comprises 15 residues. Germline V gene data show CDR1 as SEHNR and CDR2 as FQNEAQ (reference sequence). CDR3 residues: CSSSPNRLTNYGYTF. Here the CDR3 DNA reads TGTTCCAGCAGCCCAAACAGGCTGACTAACTATGGCTACACCTTC. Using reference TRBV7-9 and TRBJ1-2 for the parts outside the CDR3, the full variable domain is DTGVSQNPRHKITKRGQNVTFRCDPISEHNRLYWYRQTLGQGPEFLTYFQNEAQLEKSRLLSDRFSAERPKGSFSTLEIQRTEQGDSAMYLCSSSPNRLTNYGYTFGSGTRLTVV.

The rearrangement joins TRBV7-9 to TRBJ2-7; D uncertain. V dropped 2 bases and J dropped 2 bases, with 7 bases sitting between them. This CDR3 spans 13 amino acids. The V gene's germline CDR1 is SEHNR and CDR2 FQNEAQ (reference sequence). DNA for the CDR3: TGTGCCAGCAGCTTATGGCCGACCTACGAGCAGTACTTC. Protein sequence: CASSLWPTYEQYF.

The CDR3 DNA reads TGCGCCAGCAGCCTCTGGGGGAGTAGCGGGGGGGCGGGAAATGAGCAGTTCTTC. It encodes CASSLWGSSGGAGNEQFF. The rearrangement links TRBV5-1 to TRBJ2-1; TRBD2 matches at 11 bases. Germline V gene sequence: CDR1 SGHRS, CDR2 YFSETQ. The CDR3 extends over 18 amino acids. J lost 7 bases, V lost 4 bases, and 16 bases had no gene match.

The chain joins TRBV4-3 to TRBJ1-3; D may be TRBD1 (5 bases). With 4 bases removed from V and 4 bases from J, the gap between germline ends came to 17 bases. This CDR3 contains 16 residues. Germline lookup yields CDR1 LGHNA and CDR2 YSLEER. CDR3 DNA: TGCGCCAGCAGCCGAACGTGGGGGGTGGGGGGAAACACCATATATTTT. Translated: CASSRTWGVGGNTIYF.

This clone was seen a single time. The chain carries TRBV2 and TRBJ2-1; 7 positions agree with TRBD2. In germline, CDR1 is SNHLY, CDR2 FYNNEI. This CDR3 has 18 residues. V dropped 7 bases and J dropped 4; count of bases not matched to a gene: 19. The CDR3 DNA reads TGTGCCAGCATTCGGCGATCGAGCGGGGTCATAGAATACAATGAGCAGTTCTTC. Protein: CASIRRSSGVIEYNEQFF.

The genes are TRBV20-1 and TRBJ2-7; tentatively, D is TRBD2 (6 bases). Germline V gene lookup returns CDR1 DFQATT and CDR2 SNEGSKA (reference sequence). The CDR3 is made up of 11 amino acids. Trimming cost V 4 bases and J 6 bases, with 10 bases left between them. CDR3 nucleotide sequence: TGCAGTGCTACTCCGGGACTCGAGCAGTACTTC. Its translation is CSATPGLEQYF.

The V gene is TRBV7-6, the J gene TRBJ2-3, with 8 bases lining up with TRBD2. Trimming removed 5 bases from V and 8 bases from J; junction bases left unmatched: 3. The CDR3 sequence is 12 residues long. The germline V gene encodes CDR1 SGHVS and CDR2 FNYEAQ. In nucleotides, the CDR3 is TGTGCCAGCAGCCCCCGGGGGGGTACGCAGTATTTT. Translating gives CASSPRGGTQYF. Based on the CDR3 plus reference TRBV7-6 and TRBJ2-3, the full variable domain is GAGVSQSPRYKVTKRGQDVALRCDPISGHVSLYWYRQALGQGPEFLTYFNYEAQQDKSGLPNDRFSAERPEGSISTLTIQRTEQRDSAMYRCASSPRGGTQYFGPGTRLTVL.

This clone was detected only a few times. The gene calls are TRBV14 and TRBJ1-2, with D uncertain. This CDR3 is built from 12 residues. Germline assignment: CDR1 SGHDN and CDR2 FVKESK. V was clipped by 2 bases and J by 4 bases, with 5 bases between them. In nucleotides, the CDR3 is TGTGCCAGCAGCCAAAGAGTCTATGGCTACACCTTC. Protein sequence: CASSQRVYGYTF.

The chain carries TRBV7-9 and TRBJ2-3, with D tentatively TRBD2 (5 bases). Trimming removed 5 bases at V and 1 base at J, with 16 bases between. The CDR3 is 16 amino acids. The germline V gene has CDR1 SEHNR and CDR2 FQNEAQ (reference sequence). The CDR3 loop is CASSRDRLRGTDTQYF. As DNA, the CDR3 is TGTGCCAGCAGCCGCGACCGGCTGAGGGGCACAGATACGCAGTATTTT.

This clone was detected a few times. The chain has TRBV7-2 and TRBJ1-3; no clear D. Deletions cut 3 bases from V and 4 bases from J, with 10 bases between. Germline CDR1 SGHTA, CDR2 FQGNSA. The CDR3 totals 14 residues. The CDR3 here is CASSFALTGNTIYF. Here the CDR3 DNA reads TGTGCCAGCAGCTTCGCGCTTACCGGAAACACCATATATTTT.

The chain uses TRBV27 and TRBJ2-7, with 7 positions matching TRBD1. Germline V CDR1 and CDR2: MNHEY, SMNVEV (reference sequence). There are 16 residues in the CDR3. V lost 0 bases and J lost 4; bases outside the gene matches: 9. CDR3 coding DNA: TGTGCCAGCAGTTTATCCATACCCGGGACAGTGTACGAGCAGTACTTC. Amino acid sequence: CASSLSIPGTVYEQYF.

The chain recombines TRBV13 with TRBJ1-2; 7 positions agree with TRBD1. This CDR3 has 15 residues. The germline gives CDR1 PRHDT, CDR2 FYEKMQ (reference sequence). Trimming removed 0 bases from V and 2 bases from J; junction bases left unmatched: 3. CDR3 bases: TGTGCCAGCAGCTTAGGGACAGGGAGAAACTATGGCTACACCTTC. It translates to CASSLGTGRNYGYTF.

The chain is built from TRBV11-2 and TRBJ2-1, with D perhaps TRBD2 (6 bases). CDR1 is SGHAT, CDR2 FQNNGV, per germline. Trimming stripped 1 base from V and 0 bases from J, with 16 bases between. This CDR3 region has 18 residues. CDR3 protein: CASSLGPGRGNSYNEQFF. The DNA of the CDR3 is TGTGCCAGCAGCTTAGGGCCGGGACGGGGGAACTCCTACAATGAGCAGTTCTTC. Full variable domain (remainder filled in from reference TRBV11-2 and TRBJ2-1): EAGVAQSPRYKIIEKRQSVAFWCNPISGHATLYWYQQILGQGPKLLIQFQNNGVVDDSQLPKDRFSAERLKGVDSTLKIQPAKLEDSAVYLCASSLGPGRGNSYNEQFFGPGTRLTVL.

The CDR3 sequence is CASSLVSVNTEAFF. The CDR3 nucleotides are TGTGCCAGCAGCTTAGTTTCTGTGAACACTGAAGCTTTCTTT. The chain uses TRBV11-2 and TRBJ1-1; no definite D call. The germline gives CDR1 SGHAT, CDR2 FQNNGV. This CDR3 spans 14 amino acids. Trimming shortened V by 1 base and J by 0 bases, and 6 bases separated the two germline ends.

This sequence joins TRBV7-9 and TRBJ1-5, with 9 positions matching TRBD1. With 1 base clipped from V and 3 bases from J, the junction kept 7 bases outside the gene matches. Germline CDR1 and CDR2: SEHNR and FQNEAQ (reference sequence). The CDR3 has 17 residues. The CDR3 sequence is CASSLDRDREFNQPQHF. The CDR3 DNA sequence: TGTGCCAGCAGCTTAGACCGGGACAGGGAATTCAATCAGCCCCAGCATTTT.

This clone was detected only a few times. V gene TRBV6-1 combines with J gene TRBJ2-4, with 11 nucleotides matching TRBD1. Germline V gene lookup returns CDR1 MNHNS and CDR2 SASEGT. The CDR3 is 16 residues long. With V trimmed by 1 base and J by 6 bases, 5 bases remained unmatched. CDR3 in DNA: TGTGCCAGCAGTGAAGTTGGGACAGGGGGGGGAAACATTCAGTACTTC. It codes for CASSEVGTGGGNIQYF.

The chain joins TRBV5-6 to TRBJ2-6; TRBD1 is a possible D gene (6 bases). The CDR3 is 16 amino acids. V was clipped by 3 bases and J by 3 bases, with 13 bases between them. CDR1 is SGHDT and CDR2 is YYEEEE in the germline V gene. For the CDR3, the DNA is TGTGCCAGCAGCTCGCAAACAGGGATTGGGGCCAACGTCCTGACTTTC. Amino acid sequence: CASSSQTGIGANVLTF. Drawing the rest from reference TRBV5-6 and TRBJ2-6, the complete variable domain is DAGVTQSPTHLIKTRGQQVTLRCSPKSGHDTVSWYQQALGQGPQFIFQYYEEEERQRGNFPDRFSGHQFPNYSSELNVNALLLGDSALYLCASSSQTGIGANVLTFGAGSRLTVL.

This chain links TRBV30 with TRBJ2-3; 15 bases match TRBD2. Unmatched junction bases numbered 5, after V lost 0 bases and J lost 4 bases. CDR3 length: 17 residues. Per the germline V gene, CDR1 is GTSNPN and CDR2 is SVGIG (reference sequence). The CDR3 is CAWSVTGTSGRSDTQYF. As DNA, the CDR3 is TGTGCCTGGAGTGTTACAGGGACTAGCGGGAGGTCAGATACGCAGTATTTT.

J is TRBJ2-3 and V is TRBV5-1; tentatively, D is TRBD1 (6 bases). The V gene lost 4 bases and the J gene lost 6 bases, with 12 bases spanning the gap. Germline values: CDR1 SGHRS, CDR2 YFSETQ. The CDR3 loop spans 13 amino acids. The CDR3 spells CASSMYREDTQYF. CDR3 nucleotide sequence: TGCGCCAGCAGCATGTACAGGGAGGATACGCAGTATTTT.